This record covers a single TCR beta chain. The V gene end was trimmed by 6 bases and the J gene end by 4 bases; junction bases not matched to a gene: 7. The CDR3 length is 13 residues. CDR1 is SQVTM and CDR2 is ANQGSEA in the germline V gene. Generated by immunoSEQ multiplex PCR, the TCRdb table keeps only in-frame clones and is missing some. The sample records hundreds of thousands of clones, roughly 84% being singletons. This sample was taken from a study of cytomegalovirus exposure and HLA in healthy donors. The genes are TRBV29-1 and TRBJ2-7; 9 bases are shared with TRBD1. This clonotype was sampled from a man between 18 and 29 years old in good health and CMV-seropositive. Material: PBMCs. The DNA for the CDR3 is TGCAGCGTCTTCGGGACAGGGATTTACGAGCAGTACTTC. It translates to CSVFGTGIYEQYF.